This is a list of T cell receptor beta chains from one sample in a study of shared clonotypes between healthy human individuals. Only in-frame clones appear in the TCRdb table, and some are missing; sequencing was by immunoSEQ multiplex PCR. Among 2,500,000 or so clones listed, about 90% were seen once. The material sequenced was naive CD4+ T cells from PBMCs. These TCRs come from a man between 18 and 35 years old in good health. Some clones in this sample may be carry-over from other donors' samples. CDR3s include the opening cysteine and the closing phenylalanine or tryptophan. The D gene is left open where the match is weak. Clone size, where shown, is once, few, many, or a class for clones that have expanded.

size: -; D: TRBD1; J: TRBJ2-7; V: TRBV5-6; CDR3: CASSRDSYEQYF; DNA: TGTGCCAGCAGTAGGGACAGCTACGAGCAGTACTTC
size: -; D: -; J: TRBJ2-7; V: TRBV6-1; CDR3: CASQGGSYEQYF; DNA: TGTGCCAGCCAGGGCGGCTCCTACGAGCAGTACTTC
size: -; D: -; J: TRBJ2-1; V: TRBV5-1; CDR3: CASSLNTGQNNEQFF; DNA: TGCGCCAGCAGCTTGAACACCGGACAGAACAATGAGCAGTTCTTC
size: -; D: TRBD1; J: TRBJ2-2; V: TRBV6-4; CDR3: CASSVTGTGEHALFF; DNA: TGTGCCAGCAGTGTCACCGGGACAGGGGAACATGCGCTGTTTTTT
size: few; D: -; J: TRBJ1-5; V: TRBV29-1; CDR3: CSVENAGQPQHF; DNA: TGCAGCGTGGAGAACGCAGGTCAGCCCCAGCATTTT
size: -; D: TRBD1; J: TRBJ2-5; V: TRBV5-1; CDR3: CASSASPGQGAETQYF; DNA: TGCGCCAGCAGCGCCTCCCCGGGACAGGGTGCAGAGACCCAGTACTTC
size: -; D: TRBD1; J: TRBJ1-2; V: TRBV9; CDR3: CASSVGTGGAGGYGYTF; DNA: TGTGCCAGCAGCGTAGGGACAGGGGGCGCAGGTGGCTATGGCTACACCTTC
size: once; D: -; J: TRBJ1-3; V: TRBV7-2; CDR3: CASSFLSGNTIYF; DNA: TGTGCCAGCAGCTTTTTGTCTGGAAACACCATATATTTT
size: -; D: -; J: TRBJ1-3; V: TRBV4-2; CDR3: CASSQGAGNTIYF; DNA: TGTGCCAGCAGCCAGGGGGCTGGAAACACCATATATTTT
size: -; D: -; J: TRBJ2-3; V: TRBV5-1; CDR3: CASSLLRNTDTQYF; DNA: TGCGCCAGCAGCTTGCTACGAAACACAGATACGCAGTATTTT
size: -; D: -; J: TRBJ2-7; V: TRBV2; CDR3: CASNSQTPYEQYF; DNA: TGTGCCAGCAATAGCCAGACCCCCTACGAGCAGTACTTC
size: -; D: TRBD1; J: TRBJ2-1; V: TRBV7-2; CDR3: CASSFRGTGERNEQFF; DNA: TGTGCCAGCAGCTTCCGCGGGACAGGGGAAAGGAATGAGCAGTTCTTC
size: -; D: TRBD2; J: TRBJ2-5; V: TRBV4-2; CDR3: CASSPEVGGRIQETQYF; DNA: TGTGCCAGCAGCCCCGAGGTCGGCGGGAGGATCCAAGAGACCCAGTACTTC
size: -; D: -; J: TRBJ2-5; V: TRBV7-6; CDR3: CASSHRVETQYF; DNA: TGTGCCAGCAGCCATCGGGTGGAGACCCAGTACTTC
size: -; D: -; J: TRBJ1-4; V: TRBV28; CDR3: CASSFNGATNEKLFF; DNA: TGTGCCAGCAGTTTTAACGGCGCAACTAATGAAAAACTGTTTTTT
size: -; D: -; J: TRBJ2-5; V: TRBV18; CDR3: CASSPPQRQETQYF; DNA: TGTGCCAGCTCACCACCCCAGCGGCAAGAGACCCAGTACTTC
size: -; D: -; J: TRBJ1-5; V: TRBV28; CDR3: CASREQGYQPQHF; DNA: TGTGCCAGCAGGGAACAGGGTTATCAGCCCCAGCATTTT
size: -; D: -; J: TRBJ1-1; V: TRBV28; CDR3: CASSFFPGGNTEAFF; DNA: TGTGCCAGCAGTTTCTTCCCCGGGGGCAACACTGAAGCTTTCTTT
size: -; D: TRBD1; J: TRBJ2-7; V: TRBV19; CDR3: CASSMDHRGTYEQYF; DNA: TGTGCCAGTAGTATGGATCACAGGGGGACCTACGAGCAGTACTTC
size: -; D: -; J: TRBJ2-1; V: TRBV14; CDR3: CASSILVRYNEQFF; DNA: TGTGCCAGCAGTATTCTCGTTCGATACAATGAGCAGTTCTTC
size: few; D: TRBD1; J: TRBJ1-5; V: TRBV6-1; CDR3: CASSDPGQGHNQPQHF; DNA: TGTGCCAGCAGTGATCCGGGACAGGGCCACAATCAGCCCCAGCATTTT
size: -; D: TRBD1; J: TRBJ1-2; V: TRBV29-1; CDR3: CSVVGDRGRSNYGYTF; DNA: TGCAGCGTTGTTGGGGACAGGGGCCGTTCTAACTATGGCTACACCTTC
size: -; D: TRBD2; J: TRBJ2-2; V: TRBV5-1; CDR3: CASSLGGSGTGELFF; DNA: TGCGCCAGCAGCTTGGGCGGGAGTGGTACCGGGGAGCTGTTTTTT
size: -; D: TRBD1; J: TRBJ2-2; V: TRBV19; CDR3: CASNGDRENTGELFF; DNA: TGTGCCAGTAACGGGGACAGGGAGAACACCGGGGAGCTGTTTTTT
size: once; D: -; J: TRBJ2-7; V: TRBV28; CDR3: CASRQNYEQYF; DNA: TGTGCCAGCAGGCAAAATTACGAGCAGTACTTC
size: -; D: TRBD1; J: TRBJ1-3; V: TRBV7-9; CDR3: CASRIVSDRGAGNTIYF; DNA: TGTGCCAGCCGAATAGTATCGGACAGGGGTGCTGGAAACACCATATATTTT
size: few; D: -; J: TRBJ1-2; V: TRBV19; CDR3: CASSEETGWDGYGYTF; DNA: TGTGCCAGTAGTGAAGAAACAGGGTGGGACGGCTATGGCTACACCTTC
size: -; D: -; J: TRBJ2-5; V: TRBV30; CDR3: CAWKQGSETQYF; DNA: TGTGCCTGGAAGCAGGGTTCGGAGACCCAGTACTTC
size: -; D: -; J: TRBJ1-1; V: TRBV28; CDR3: CASSGPNNPAFF; DNA: TGTGCCAGCTCCGGGCCAAACAATCCAGCTTTCTTT
size: -; D: -; J: TRBJ2-4; V: TRBV2; CDR3: CASSGNTGFRYF; DNA: TGTGCCAGCAGTGGAAACACAGGGTTTAGGTACTTC
size: -; D: TRBD2; J: TRBJ2-7; V: TRBV18; CDR3: CASSLAGAYEQYF; DNA: TGTGCCAGCTCACTAGCGGGAGCCTACGAGCAGTACTTC
size: -; D: TRBD2; J: TRBJ2-3; V: TRBV28; CDR3: CASRGDYPPDTQYF; DNA: TGTGCCAGCAGGGGGGACTATCCTCCAGATACGCAGTATTTT
size: -; D: -; J: TRBJ2-3; V: TRBV11-3; CDR3: CASSLTPTDTQYF; DNA: TGTGCCAGCAGCTTAACGCCCACAGATACGCAGTATTTT
size: -; D: -; J: TRBJ2-3; V: TRBV4-3; CDR3: CASSQETVTDTQYF; DNA: TGCGCCAGCAGCCAAGAGACCGTAACAGATACGCAGTATTTT
size: -; D: TRBD1; J: TRBJ2-1; V: TRBV2; CDR3: CASSRDRAIHGEQFF; DNA: TGTGCCAGCAGTCGAGACAGGGCCATACATGGTGAGCAGTTCTTC
size: -; D: TRBD1; J: TRBJ1-1; V: TRBV5-1; CDR3: CASSRTGMGWLDTEAFF; DNA: TGCGCCAGCAGCCGGACAGGGATGGGGTGGTTGGACACTGAAGCTTTCTTT
size: once; D: -; J: TRBJ1-1; V: TRBV6-1; CDR3: CASSPVRNTEAFF; DNA: TGTGCCAGCTCCCCAGTAAGGAACACTGAAGCTTTCTTT
size: -; D: -; J: TRBJ2-5; V: TRBV5-4; CDR3: CASSLANKETQYF; DNA: TGTGCCAGCAGCTTGGCTAATAAAGAGACCCAGTACTTC
size: -; D: TRBD2; J: TRBJ2-1; V: TRBV7-2; CDR3: CASRPRGLAGPYNEQFF; DNA: TGTGCCAGCAGACCGCGGGGACTAGCGGGACCCTACAATGAGCAGTTCTTC
size: -; D: TRBD1; J: TRBJ2-1; V: TRBV15; CDR3: CATSRDWDSSYNEQFF; DNA: TGTGCCACCAGCAGAGATTGGGACAGCTCCTACAATGAGCAGTTCTTC
size: -; D: -; J: TRBJ2-7; V: TRBV19; CDR3: CASSISGLGEQYF; DNA: TGTGCCAGTAGTATATCAGGGTTGGGGGAGCAGTACTTC
size: -; D: -; J: TRBJ2-2; V: TRBV7-3; CDR3: CASSLGTPTGELFF; DNA: TGTGCCAGCAGCTTAGGGACACCTACCGGGGAGCTGTTTTTT
size: few; D: TRBD1; J: TRBJ1-2; V: TRBV29-1; CDR3: CSVGTGDGYTF; DNA: TGCAGCGTTGGGACAGGGGATGGCTACACCTTC
size: once; D: TRBD1; J: TRBJ2-6; V: TRBV6-5; CDR3: CASSRDRAGANVLTF; DNA: TGTGCCAGCAGCCGAGACAGGGCCGGGGCCAACGTCCTGACTTTC
size: -; D: -; J: TRBJ2-7; V: TRBV27; CDR3: CASKGWDQRADEQYF; DNA: TGTGCCAGCAAGGGTTGGGACCAGCGGGCCGACGAGCAGTACTTC
size: once; D: -; J: TRBJ1-2; V: TRBV5-4; CDR3: CASSLARDYGYTF; DNA: TGTGCCAGCAGCTTGGCACGGGACTATGGCTACACCTTC
size: once; D: -; J: TRBJ2-4; V: TRBV18; CDR3: CASSRAQGLAKNIQYF; DNA: TGTGCCAGCTCACGGGCGCAGGGTCTAGCCAAAAACATTCAGTACTTC
size: -; D: TRBD1; J: TRBJ1-4; V: TRBV5-1; CDR3: CASSSQGAIGEKLFF; DNA: TGCGCCAGCAGCTCCCAGGGGGCGATAGGTGAAAAACTGTTTTTT
size: once; D: TRBD1; J: TRBJ1-2; V: TRBV5-1; CDR3: CASSPTILGQGSIYGYTF; DNA: TGCGCCAGCAGCCCCACAATCTTGGGACAGGGCTCAATCTATGGCTACACCTTC
size: -; D: -; J: TRBJ2-1; V: TRBV5-1; CDR3: CASSLVVSGRFLSNEQFF; DNA: TGCGCCAGCAGCTTGGTCGTGAGTGGGAGATTCCTCTCCAATGAGCAGTTCTTC
size: -; D: TRBD2; J: TRBJ2-1; V: TRBV4-2; CDR3: CASSQGGGLDGEQFF; DNA: TGTGCCAGCAGCCAAGGGGGAGGGCTAGATGGTGAGCAGTTCTTC
size: -; D: TRBD2; J: TRBJ2-1; V: TRBV6-6; CDR3: CATVAGDRPPWNEQFF; DNA: TGTGCCACAGTAGCGGGAGACCGACCGCCTTGGAATGAGCAGTTCTTC
size: once; D: -; J: TRBJ2-1; V: TRBV7-3; CDR3: CASSFGGASSYNEQFF; DNA: TGTGCCAGCAGCTTCGGCGGCGCGAGCTCCTACAATGAGCAGTTCTTC
size: -; D: -; J: TRBJ2-1; V: TRBV27; CDR3: CASSPFVSSYNEQFF; DNA: TGTGCCAGCAGCCCCTTTGTGAGCTCCTACAATGAGCAGTTCTTC
size: -; D: -; J: TRBJ1-2; V: TRBV18; CDR3: CASSPRSGDGYTF; DNA: TGTGCCAGCTCACCACGATCCGGGGATGGCTACACCTTC
size: once; D: -; J: TRBJ1-3; V: TRBV29-1; CDR3: CSVEESSGNTIYF; DNA: TGCAGCGTTGAAGAGAGCTCTGGAAACACCATATATTTT